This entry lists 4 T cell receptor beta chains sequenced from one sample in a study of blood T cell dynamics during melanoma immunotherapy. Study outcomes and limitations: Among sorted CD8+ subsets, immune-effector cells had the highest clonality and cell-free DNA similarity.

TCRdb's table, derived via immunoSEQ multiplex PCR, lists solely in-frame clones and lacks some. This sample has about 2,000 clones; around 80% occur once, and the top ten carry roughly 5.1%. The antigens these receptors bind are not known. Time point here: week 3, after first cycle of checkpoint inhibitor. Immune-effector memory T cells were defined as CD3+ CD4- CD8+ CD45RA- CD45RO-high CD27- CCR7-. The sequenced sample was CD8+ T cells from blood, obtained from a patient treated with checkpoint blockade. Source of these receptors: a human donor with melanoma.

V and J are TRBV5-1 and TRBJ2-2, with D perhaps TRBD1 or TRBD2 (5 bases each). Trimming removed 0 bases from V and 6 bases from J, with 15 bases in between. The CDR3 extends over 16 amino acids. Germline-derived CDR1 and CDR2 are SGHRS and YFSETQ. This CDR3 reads CASSLAGAAGAGELFF. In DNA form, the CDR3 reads TGCGCCAGCAGCTTGGCTGGGGCCGCCGGGGCCGGGGAGCTGTTTTTT. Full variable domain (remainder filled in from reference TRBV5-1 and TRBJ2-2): KAGVTQTPRYLIKTRGQQVTLSCSPISGHRSVSWYQQTPGQGLQFLFEYFSETQRNKGNFPGRFSGRQFSNSRSEMNVSTLELGDSALYLCASSLAGAAGAGELFFGEGSRLTVL.

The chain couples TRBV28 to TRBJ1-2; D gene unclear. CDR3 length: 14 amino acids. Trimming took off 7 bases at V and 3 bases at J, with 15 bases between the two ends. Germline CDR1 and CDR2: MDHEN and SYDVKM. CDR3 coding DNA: TGTGCCAGCACATTAGCTAGTTTAGACTATGGCTACACCTTC. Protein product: CASTLASLDYGYTF.

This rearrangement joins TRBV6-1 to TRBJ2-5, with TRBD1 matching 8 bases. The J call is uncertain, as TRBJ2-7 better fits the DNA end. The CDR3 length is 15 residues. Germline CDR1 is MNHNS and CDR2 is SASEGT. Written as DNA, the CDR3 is TGTGCCAGCATAGAGCTCGGACAGGGTGTCTACGAGCAGTACTTC. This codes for CASIELGQGVYEQYF.

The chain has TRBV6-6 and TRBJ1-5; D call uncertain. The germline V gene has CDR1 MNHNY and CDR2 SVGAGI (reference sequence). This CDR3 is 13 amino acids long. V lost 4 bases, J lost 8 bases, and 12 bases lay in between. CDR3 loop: CASSSYNMEPQHF. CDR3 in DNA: TGTGCCAGCAGTTCCTACAACATGGAGCCCCAGCATTTT.